Following are 12 T cell receptor beta chains from one sample sequenced in a study of cytomegalovirus exposure and HLA in healthy donors (dated by TCRdb to about 2017). Libraries were made using the immunoSEQ multiplex PCR assay. The multiplex PCR relied on a mix of 60 forward primers for TCR Vbeta segments and 13 reverse primers for TCR Jbeta segments. TCRdb took over this immuneACCESS table, retaining in-frame rearrangements with V and J assigned. Such tables are incomplete; in checked studies, under half of the missing clones stem from an unresolved V gene, and the remainder is unexplained. Present in this sample are 80,000 to 100,000 clones, roughly 64% of which were seen just once. The top ten clonotypes cover over 12% of the sample. The sequencing sample was made of PBMCs. These receptor sequences come from a woman in her thirties or forties in good health and CMV-seropositive.

This clone appeared a few times. This rearrangement joins TRBV4-3 to TRBJ2-7, with 9 bases aligning to TRBD2. The germline V gene has CDR1 LGHNA and CDR2 YSLEER. CDR3 size: 19 residues. Trimming removed 2 bases from V and 2 bases from J; junction bases left unmatched: 16. The CDR3 region has the DNA TGCGCCAGCAGCCAATCTTTCGGAGCGGGGGGATCCCTTACCTACGAGCAGTACTTC. This codes for CASSQSFGAGGSLTYEQYF.

The J gene is TRBJ2-1, the V gene TRBV6-5; TRBD2 might be the D (5 bases). The CDR3 is 14 residues long. With 0 bases removed from V and 8 bases from J, the gap between germline ends came to 11 bases. Germline V gene sequence: CDR1 MNHEY, CDR2 SVGAGI. The CDR3 bases are TGTGCCAGCAGTTACTCACTGGACTGGGATGAGCAGTTCTTC. Its translation is CASSYSLDWDEQFF.

This clone was observed a single time. The chain employs TRBV5-1 and TRBJ2-1; 14 bases are shared with TRBD2. CDR3 length: 16 amino acids. CDR1 is SGHRS, CDR2 YFSETQ, per germline. Trimming at V came to 4 bases and at J to 4 bases, leaving 4 bases not matched to a gene. CDR3 coding DNA: TGCGCCAGCAGCCGACTAGCGGGAGGGCTATACAATGAGCAGTTCTTC. Translation gives CASSRLAGGLYNEQFF. Complete variable domain (other parts from reference TRBV5-1 and TRBJ2-1): KAGVTQTPRYLIKTRGQQVTLSCSPISGHRSVSWYQQTPGQGLQFLFEYFSETQRNKGNFPGRFSGRQFSNSRSEMNVSTLELGDSALYLCASSRLAGGLYNEQFFGPGTRLTVL.

The chain joins TRBV18 to TRBJ2-3, with D possibly matching TRBD1 (5 bases). The CDR3 runs to 14 residues. Germline CDR1 is KGHSH and CDR2 is LQKENI. The germline V and J ends were trimmed by 7 bases and 4 bases, with 15 bases remaining between them. The CDR3 DNA follows: TGTGCCAGCTATCAGGGTGTTGGCCCAGATACGCAGTATTTT. Protein: CASYQGVGPDTQYF.

V and J are TRBV27 and TRBJ2-2; TRBD1 agrees at 10 bases. The CDR3 is 16 residues long. Trimming cost V 2 bases and J 6 bases; bases outside gene matches: 6. Germline lookup yields CDR1 MNHEY and CDR2 SMNVEV (reference sequence). The CDR3 DNA follows: TGTGCCAGCAGTTTACTGGGGACAGGGGTAGCCGGGGAGCTGTTTTTT. It translates to CASSLLGTGVAGELFF.

The chain combines TRBV10-3 with TRBJ1-5; D may be TRBD1 (5 bases). Germline V lookup: CDR1 ENHRY, CDR2 SYGVKD. CDR3 length: 13 residues. The V end lost 11 bases, the J end lost 2 bases, and 13 bases lay between the germline ends. CDR3 bases: TGTGCCGCCGATGGGGGGGGCAATCAGCCCCAGCATTTT. Its translation: CAADGGGNQPQHF.

The chain has TRBV7-2 and TRBJ1-1; D is unclear. Deletions cut 3 bases from V and 4 bases from J, with 9 bases between. CDR1 and CDR2 from the germline V gene are SGHTA and FQGNSA. CDR3 size: 13 residues. CDR3 sequence reads: CASSFAEVTEAFF. Written as DNA, the CDR3 is TGTGCCAGCAGCTTCGCGGAGGTCACTGAAGCTTTCTTT.

The table lists this clone with a few counts. The chain has TRBV10-1 and TRBJ1-1; D remains unclear. V gave up 6 bases and J gave up 0 bases, with 8 bases separating them. CDR3 size: 13 residues. From germline, CDR1 is WNHNN and CDR2 SYGVQD (reference sequence). The CDR3 region is CASRRDLNTEAFF. The CDR3 DNA follows: TGCGCCAGCAGACGGGATTTGAACACTGAAGCTTTCTTT.

The gene calls are TRBV12-5 and TRBJ2-3, with TRBD2 matching 11 bases. The germline CDR1 and CDR2 sequences are LGHNT and FRNRAP. The trim removed 5 bases at V and 0 bases at J, leaving 4 bases unmatched. The CDR3 totals 16 residues. The CDR3 DNA follows: TGTGCTAGTGGTACGGGGACTAGCGGAAGCACAGATACGCAGTATTTT. This translates into CASGTGTSGSTDTQYF.

J is TRBJ2-3 and V is TRBV19; 10 bases fit TRBD2. CDR3 length equals 14 residues. Germline assignment: CDR1 LNHDA and CDR2 SQIVND (reference sequence). The J segment lost 6 bases and the V segment lost 10 bases, leaving 10 bases of the junction unmatched. This CDR3 reads CATQREGRRDTQYF. The DNA for the CDR3 is TGTGCCACCCAGCGGGAGGGACGGAGGGATACGCAGTATTTT.

The rearrangement links TRBV5-4 to TRBJ1-4, with 9 positions matching TRBD1. The CDR3 is 14 amino acids. V shed 4 bases and J 4 bases; nucleotides not matched to a gene: 2. Per the germline V gene, CDR1 is SGHNT and CDR2 is YYREEE (reference sequence). CDR3 sequence: CASSRTGVNEKLFF. The CDR3 DNA reads TGTGCCAGCAGCCGGACAGGGGTTAATGAAAAACTGTTTTTT. The whole variable domain, filled in from reference TRBV5-4 and TRBJ1-4, reads ETGVTQSPTHLIKTRGQQVTLRCSSQSGHNTVSWYQQALGQGPQFIFQYYREEENGRGNFPPRFSGLQFPNYSSELNVNALELDDSALYLCASSRTGVNEKLFFGSGTQLSVL.

This clone was counted once. This rearrangement joins TRBV6-5 to TRBJ1-1, with D possibly matching TRBD1 (6 bases). Trimming cost V 4 bases and J 13 bases, with 16 bases left between them. This CDR3 is built from 12 residues. The V gene's germline CDR1 is MNHEY and CDR2 SVGAGI. The DNA of the CDR3 is TGTGCCAGCAGTTCGAGTACAGGGTCGGTTTTCTTT. It translates to CASSSSTGSVFF.